This T cell receptor beta chain was identified in a study of T cell repertoires in cytomegalovirus infection. From germline, CDR1 is MDHEN and CDR2 SYDVKM. CDR3 length: 14 amino acids. V was trimmed by 8 bases and J by 0 bases, leaving 13 bases between them. TCRdb reanalysed the reads using MiXCR and keeps one entry per CDR3 protein. The table includes some 450,000 distinct CDR3 sequences, roughly 30% detected once. This clonotype has at least ten counts. Specimen: PBMCs. V usage is TRBV28 and J usage is TRBJ1-1, with D possibly TRBD1 on 6 matching bases. The TCR was taken from a human donor in good health (CMV status not recorded). Some clones in this sample may be carry-over from other donors' samples. The CDR3 sequence is CASRPTGMNTEAFF. In nucleotides, the CDR3 is TGTGCCAGCCGGCCGACAGGAATGAACACTGAAGCTTTCTTT. Supplemented by reference TRBV28 and TRBJ1-1, the full variable domain reads DVKVTQSSRYLVKRTGEKVFLECVQDMDHENMFWYRQDPGLGLRLIYFSYDVKMKEKGDIPEGYSVSREKKERFSLILESASTNQTSMYLCASRPTGMNTEAFFGQGTRLTVV.